This is a list of T cell receptor beta chains from one sample in a study of identical twins. TCRdb used MiXCR to reprocess the 5' RACE reads, holding one entry per CDR3 protein. The sample includes about 500,000 distinct CDR3 sequences, 14% of them seen just once. This sample was shared with a second study, whose subject was yellow fever vaccine responses in identical twins.

Sequenced material: CD4+ T cells sorted from blood. The receptors stem from a woman aged 18-29 years in good health. Each CDR3 is given with its conserved first and last residue. Fields, in order: D gene, J gene, V gene, clone size, CDR3 DNA, CDR3 protein. The D gene is left open where the match is weak. Expanded clones get a size class; other rows say once, few or many, or leave the size out.

>.|TRBJ2-5|TRBV10-3|.
TGTGCAATCAGTCCCTTCAAGGGAGAGACCCAGTACTTC
CAISPFKGETQYF
>TRBD1|TRBJ2-7|TRBV7-9|few
TGTGCCAGCAGGCCGAAGACAGGGCCCTCCTACGAGCAGTACTTC
CASRPKTGPSYEQYF
>.|TRBJ2-5|TRBV5-1|few
TGCGCCAGCAGCAGACGTGGTGAGCGAGAGACCCAGTACTTC
CASSRRGERETQYF
>TRBD1|TRBJ1-4|TRBV7-9|few
TGTGCCAGCAGCTTACAGGGGGCAGTTGAAAAACTGTTTTTT
CASSLQGAVEKLFF
>.|TRBJ2-5|TRBV5-1|.
TGCGCCAGCAGTCCCATAACCCCCCTCCAAGAGACCCAGTACTTC
CASSPITPLQETQYF
>.|TRBJ1-6|TRBV20-1|few
TGCAGTGCCCGTACTAACCTGAATTCACCCCTCCACTTT
CSARTNLNSPLHF
>.|TRBJ2-1|TRBV21-1|.
TGTGCCAGCAGCAAAAAGCGGGGGTCGGCTTACAATGAGCAGTTCTTC
CASSKKRGSAYNEQFF
>TRBD2|TRBJ2-3|TRBV11-1|many
TGTGCCAGCAGCTCCGGGACTAGCCGAGAATCCAGCACAGATACGCAGTATTTT
CASSSGTSRESSTDTQYF
>TRBD1|TRBJ2-5|TRBV27|.
TGTGCCAGCAGTTTAGAATATAGGGGGCTGGGAGAGACCCAGTACTTC
CASSLEYRGLGETQYF
>TRBD2|TRBJ2-1|TRBV7-2|few
TGTGCCAGCAGCTTAGAAGACTTACTAGCGGGGCAGTTCTTC
CASSLEDLLAGQFF
>.|TRBJ2-7|TRBV12-3/TRBV12-4|.
TGTGCCAGCCGATCGTCCGGGGGGCGAAACGAGCAGTACTTC
CASRSSGGRNEQYF
>.|TRBJ2-5|TRBV18|.
TGTGCCAGCTCACCGACAGTTCAAGAGACCCAGTACTTC
CASSPTVQETQYF
>.|TRBJ2-3|TRBV20-1|.
TGCAGTGCTAGTTCCCCCCGGGGCACAGATACGCAGTATTTT
CSASSPRGTDTQYF
>.|TRBJ2-3|TRBV20-1|.
TGCAGTGCTAGAGATCCCCCAAGCTCGGATACGCAGTATTTT
CSARDPPSSDTQYF
>.|TRBJ2-6|TRBV12-3/TRBV12-4|.
TGTGCCAGCAGCCCCGGGCAGGGAGCTGGGGCCAACGTCCTGACTTTC
CASSPGQGAGANVLTF
>TRBD2|TRBJ2-3|TRBV7-2|few
TGTGCCAGCAGCTCCGGACTAGCGGAGCACACAGATACGCAGTATTTT
CASSSGLAEHTDTQYF
>TRBD2|TRBJ2-1|TRBV5-1|.
TGCGCCAGCAGCCGATCTAGCGGGGGGCCATCCCCGGAGCAGTTCTTC
CASSRSSGGPSPEQFF
>TRBD2|TRBJ2-2|TRBV3-1|few
TGTGCCAGCGGGACTAGCGGGTTCACCGGGGAGCTGTTTTTT
CASGTSGFTGELFF
>.|TRBJ2-7|TRBV20-1|few
TGCAGTGCTAGAGCTGGAGTTGGGTCCTACGAGCAGTACTTC
CSARAGVGSYEQYF
>.|TRBJ2-7|TRBV6-2/TRBV6-3|.
TGTGCCAGCAGACCGACAGGCTTCTACGAGCAGTACTTC
CASRPTGFYEQYF
>TRBD1|TRBJ1-2|TRBV28|.
TGTGCCAGCAGTTTCCCGCAGAGACAGGGGGCGGGTTATGGCTACACCTTC
CASSFPQRQGAGYGYTF
>.|TRBJ2-3|TRBV7-2|many
TGTGCCAGCAGCTTAGGACAGACCACAGATACGCAGTATTTT
CASSLGQTTDTQYF
>TRBD2|TRBJ2-7|TRBV6-2/TRBV6-3|few
TGTGCCAGCAGTTACCTCCCGGGACTAGCGTTCCACGAGCAGTACTTC
CASSYLPGLAFHEQYF
>.|TRBJ2-7|TRBV5-1|few
TGCGCCAGCTCGGGGGCAGGCTCCTACGAGCAGTACTTC
CASSGAGSYEQYF
>TRBD2|TRBJ2-3|TRBV7-9|few
TGTGCCAGCAGCGTAGCGGGAGGTAGCACAGATACGCAGTATTTT
CASSVAGGSTDTQYF
>.|TRBJ2-1|TRBV6-1|.
TGTGCCAGCAGGAGGTTTCGGCTAGCTGGAGACAATGAGCAGTTCTTC
CASRRFRLAGDNEQFF
>.|TRBJ1-1|TRBV9|few
TGTGCCAGCAGCGTAGTCCCGGGAATGAACACTGAAGCTTTCTTT
CASSVVPGMNTEAFF
>.|TRBJ1-3|TRBV10-3|.
TGTGCCATCAGTGAATCTTTTGGAAACACCATATATTTT
CAISESFGNTIYF
>TRBD2|TRBJ2-1|TRBV7-2|.
TGTGCCAGCAGCTCGGGACTAGCGGGAAAGGATGAGCAGTTCTTC
CASSSGLAGKDEQFF
>TRBD2|TRBJ2-1|TRBV5-6|few
TGTGCCAGCAGCTTGGTAGCTAGCGGGAGGGCCAGTAGGAATGAGCAGTTCTTC
CASSLVASGRASRNEQFF
>.|TRBJ1-2|TRBV6-6|few
TGTGCCAGCAGGAATGGGGGAGGTGATTCTCACACCTTC
CASRNGGGDSHTF
>.|TRBJ2-7|TRBV28|many
TGTGCCAGCAGTTTATACGGCCAGATCTACGAGCAGTACTTC
CASSLYGQIYEQYF
>.|TRBJ2-1|TRBV12-3/TRBV12-4|few
TGTGCCAGCAGTCCCCGGGACTTGACCTACAATGAGCAGTTCTTC
CASSPRDLTYNEQFF
>TRBD1|TRBJ1-1|TRBV12-3/TRBV12-4|.
TGTGCCACCCAGGGGGCTCGTAAACAGGACACTGAAGCTTTCTTT
CATQGARKQDTEAFF
>.|TRBJ1-4|TRBV3-1|.
TGTGCCAGCAGCCAAATCCCGAGTGGAGAAAAACTGTTTTTT
CASSQIPSGEKLFF
>.|TRBJ2-3|TRBV20-1|few
TGCAGTGCTAGAGATGGGCTGAATCCCACAGATACGCAGTATTTT
CSARDGLNPTDTQYF
>.|TRBJ2-3|TRBV5-5|many
TGTGCCAGCAGCGAAACAGCGAGGGGGACAGATACGCAGTATTTT
CASSETARGTDTQYF
>.|TRBJ1-1|TRBV6-2/TRBV6-3|.
TGTGCCAGCAGAAAGGGCTTGAACACTGAAGCTTTCTTT
CASRKGLNTEAFF
>.|TRBJ2-5|TRBV15|many
TGTGCCACCAGCAGAGGAGCGTACCAAGAGACCCAGTACTTC
CATSRGAYQETQYF
>.|TRBJ2-6|TRBV19|few
TGTGCCAGTAGTACGGGTCCAGGGGCCAACGTCCTGACTTTC
CASSTGPGANVLTF
>TRBD2|TRBJ2-7|TRBV18|few
TGTGCCAGCTCACCGGGGACTAGCGCATACGAGCAGTACTTC
CASSPGTSAYEQYF
>.|TRBJ2-7|TRBV7-2|.
TGTGCCAGCAGCTTAGAGACAGACCCCTCCTACGAGCAGTACTTC
CASSLETDPSYEQYF
>TRBD2|TRBJ2-5|TRBV5-6|few
TGTGCCAGCAGCTTAGTAGGAGGACTAGCGGGAGTCAGAGAGACCCAGTACTTC
CASSLVGGLAGVRETQYF
>.|TRBJ2-1|TRBV19|.
TGTGCCAGTAGTCTCGTCGACCAGTCACTTAACAATGAGCAGTTCTTC
CASSLVDQSLNNEQFF
>.|TRBJ2-5|TRBV29-1|.
TGCAGCTCGTCAGGAGGAAACCAAGAGACCCAGTACTTC
CSSSGGNQETQYF
>TRBD2|TRBJ2-1|TRBV4-2|few
TGTGCCAGCAGCCAGGGAAGCGGGAGTCGGGGAGATGAGCAGTTCTTC
CASSQGSGSRGDEQFF
>.|TRBJ1-2|TRBV20-1|.
TGCAGTGCTAACGGGGGCGCGGGTGACTATGGCTACACCTTC
CSANGGAGDYGYTF